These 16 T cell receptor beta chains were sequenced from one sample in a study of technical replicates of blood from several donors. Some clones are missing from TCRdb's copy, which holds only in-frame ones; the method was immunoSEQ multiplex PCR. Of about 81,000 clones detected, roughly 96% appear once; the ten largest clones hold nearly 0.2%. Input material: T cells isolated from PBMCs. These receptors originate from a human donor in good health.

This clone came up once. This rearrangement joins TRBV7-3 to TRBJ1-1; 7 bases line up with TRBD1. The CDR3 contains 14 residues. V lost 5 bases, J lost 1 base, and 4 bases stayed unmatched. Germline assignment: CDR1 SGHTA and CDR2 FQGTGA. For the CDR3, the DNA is TGTGCCAGCAGCGTCCAGGGGGGGAACACTGAAGCTTTCTTT. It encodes CASSVQGGNTEAFF.

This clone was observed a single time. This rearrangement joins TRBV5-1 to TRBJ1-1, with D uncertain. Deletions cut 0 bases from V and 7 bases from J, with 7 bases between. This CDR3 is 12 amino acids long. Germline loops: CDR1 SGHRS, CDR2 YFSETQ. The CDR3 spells CASSLDGGEAFF. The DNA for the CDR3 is TGCGCCAGCAGCTTGGACGGCGGTGAAGCTTTCTTT.

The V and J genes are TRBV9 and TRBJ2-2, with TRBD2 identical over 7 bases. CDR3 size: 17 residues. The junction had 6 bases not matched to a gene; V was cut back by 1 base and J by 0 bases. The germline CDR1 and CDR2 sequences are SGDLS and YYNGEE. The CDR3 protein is CASSVSGGSSNTGELFF. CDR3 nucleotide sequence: TGTGCCAGCAGCGTAAGTGGCGGGAGTTCGAACACCGGGGAGCTGTTTTTT.

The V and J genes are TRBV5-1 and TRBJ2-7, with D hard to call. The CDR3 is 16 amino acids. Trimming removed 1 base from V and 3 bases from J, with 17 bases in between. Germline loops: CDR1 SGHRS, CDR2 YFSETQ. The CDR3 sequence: CASSLRPPAEGYEQYF. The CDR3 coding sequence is TGCGCCAGCAGCTTGCGGCCTCCTGCGGAAGGCTACGAGCAGTACTTC.

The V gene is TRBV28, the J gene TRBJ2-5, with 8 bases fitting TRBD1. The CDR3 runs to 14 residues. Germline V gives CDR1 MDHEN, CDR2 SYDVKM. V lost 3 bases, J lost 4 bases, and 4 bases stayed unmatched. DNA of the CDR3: TGTGCCAGCAGTTTTGACAGGGGAAGAGAGACCCAGTACTTC. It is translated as CASSFDRGRETQYF.

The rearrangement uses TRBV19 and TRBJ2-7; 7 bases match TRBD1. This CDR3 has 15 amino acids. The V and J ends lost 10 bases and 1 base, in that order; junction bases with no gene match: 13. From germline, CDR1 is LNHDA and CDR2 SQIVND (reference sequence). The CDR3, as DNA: TGTGCCACCAGAAGGGGTACGACAGGGTCCTACGAGCAGTACTTC. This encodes CATRRGTTGSYEQYF.

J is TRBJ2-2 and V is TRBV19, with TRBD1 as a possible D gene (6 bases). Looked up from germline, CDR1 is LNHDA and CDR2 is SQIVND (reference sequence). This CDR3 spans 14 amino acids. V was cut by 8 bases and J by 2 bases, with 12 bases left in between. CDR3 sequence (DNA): TGTGCCAGTGTCGGGACACACAACACCGGGGAGCTGTTTTTT. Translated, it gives CASVGTHNTGELFF.

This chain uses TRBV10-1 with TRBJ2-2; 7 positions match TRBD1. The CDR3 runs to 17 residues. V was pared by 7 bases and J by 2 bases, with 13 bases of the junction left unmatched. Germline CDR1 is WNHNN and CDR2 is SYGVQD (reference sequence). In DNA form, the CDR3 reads TGCGCCAGCACCGAGATCTCCGACAGGGTTAACACCGGGGAGCTGTTTTTT. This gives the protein CASTEISDRVNTGELFF.

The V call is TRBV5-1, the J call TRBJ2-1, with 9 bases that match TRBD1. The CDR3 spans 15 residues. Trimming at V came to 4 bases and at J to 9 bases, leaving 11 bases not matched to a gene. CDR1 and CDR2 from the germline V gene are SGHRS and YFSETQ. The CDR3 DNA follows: TGCGCCAGCAGCAGAGGGGACAGGGTGGATAGTGAGCAGTTCTTC. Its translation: CASSRGDRVDSEQFF.

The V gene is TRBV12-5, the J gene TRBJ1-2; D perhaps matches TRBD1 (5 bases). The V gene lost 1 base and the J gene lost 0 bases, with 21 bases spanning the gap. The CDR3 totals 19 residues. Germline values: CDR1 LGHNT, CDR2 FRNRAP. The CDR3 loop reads CASGLADTGLISANYGYTF. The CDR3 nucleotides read TGTGCTAGTGGTTTGGCTGACACGGGACTTATTTCAGCTAACTATGGCTACACCTTC.

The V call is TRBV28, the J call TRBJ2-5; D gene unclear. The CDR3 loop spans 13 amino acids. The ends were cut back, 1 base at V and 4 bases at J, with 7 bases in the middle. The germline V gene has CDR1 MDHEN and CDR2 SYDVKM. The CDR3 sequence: CASSLSLRETQYF. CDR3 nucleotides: TGTGCCAGCAGTTTATCCCTAAGAGAGACCCAGTACTTC.

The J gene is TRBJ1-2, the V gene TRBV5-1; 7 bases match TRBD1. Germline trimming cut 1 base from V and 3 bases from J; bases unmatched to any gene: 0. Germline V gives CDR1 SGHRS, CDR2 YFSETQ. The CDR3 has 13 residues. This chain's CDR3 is CASSLTGDYGYTF. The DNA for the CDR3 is TGCGCCAGCAGCTTGACAGGGGACTATGGCTACACCTTC.

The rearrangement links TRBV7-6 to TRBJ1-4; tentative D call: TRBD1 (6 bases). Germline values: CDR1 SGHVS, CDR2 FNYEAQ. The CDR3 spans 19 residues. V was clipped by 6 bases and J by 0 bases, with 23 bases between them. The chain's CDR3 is CASSLGALKTIATNEKLFF. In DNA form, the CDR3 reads TGTGCCAGCAGTTTGGGGGCGCTAAAAACGATTGCAACTAATGAAAAACTGTTTTTT.

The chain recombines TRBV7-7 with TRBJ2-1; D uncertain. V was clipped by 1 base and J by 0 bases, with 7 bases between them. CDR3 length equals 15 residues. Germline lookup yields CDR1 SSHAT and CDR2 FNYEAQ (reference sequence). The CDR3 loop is CASSLVIGSYNEQFF. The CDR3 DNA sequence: TGTGCCAGCAGCTTAGTCATCGGCTCCTACAATGAGCAGTTCTTC. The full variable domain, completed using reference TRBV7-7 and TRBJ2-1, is GAGVSQSPRYKVTKRGQDVTLRCDPISSHATLYWYQQALGQGPEFLTYFNYEAQPDKSGLPSDRFSAERPEGSISTLTIQRTEQRDSAMYRCASSLVIGSYNEQFFGPGTRLTVL.

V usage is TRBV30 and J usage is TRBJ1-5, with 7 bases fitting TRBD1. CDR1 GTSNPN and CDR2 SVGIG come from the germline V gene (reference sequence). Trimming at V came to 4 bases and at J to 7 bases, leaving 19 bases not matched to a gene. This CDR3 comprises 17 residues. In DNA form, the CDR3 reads TGTGCCTGGAAAAGCCCCAGCGCCCGGGACAGCCAACAGCCCCAGCATTTT. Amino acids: CAWKSPSARDSQQPQHF. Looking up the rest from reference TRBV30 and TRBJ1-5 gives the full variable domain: SQTIHQWPATLVQPVGSPLSLECTVEGTSNPNLYWYRQAAGRGLQLLFYSVGIGQISSEVPQNLSASRPQDRQFILSSKKLLLSDSGFYLCAWKSPSARDSQQPQHFGDGTRLSIL.

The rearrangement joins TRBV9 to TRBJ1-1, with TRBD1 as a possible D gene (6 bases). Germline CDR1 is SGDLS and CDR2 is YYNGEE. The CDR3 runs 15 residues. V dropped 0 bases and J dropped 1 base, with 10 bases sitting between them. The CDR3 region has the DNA TGTGCCAGCAGCGTAGATACAGGGCGGAACACTGAAGCTTTCTTT. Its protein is CASSVDTGRNTEAFF.